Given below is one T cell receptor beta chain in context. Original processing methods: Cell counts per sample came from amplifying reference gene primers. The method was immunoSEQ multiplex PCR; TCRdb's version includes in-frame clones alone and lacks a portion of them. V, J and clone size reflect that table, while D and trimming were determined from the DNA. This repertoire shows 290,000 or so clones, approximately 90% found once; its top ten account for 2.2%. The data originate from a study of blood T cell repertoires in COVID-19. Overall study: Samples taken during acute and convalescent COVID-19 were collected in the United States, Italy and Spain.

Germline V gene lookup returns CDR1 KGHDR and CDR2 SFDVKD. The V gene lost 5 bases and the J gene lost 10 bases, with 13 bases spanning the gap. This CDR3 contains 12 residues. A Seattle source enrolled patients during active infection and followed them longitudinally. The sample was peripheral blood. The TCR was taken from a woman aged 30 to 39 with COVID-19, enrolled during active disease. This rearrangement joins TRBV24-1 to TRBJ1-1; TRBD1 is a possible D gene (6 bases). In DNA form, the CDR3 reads TGTGCCACCAGTGGGGGGCCAGGGGTAGCTTTCTTT. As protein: CATSGGPGVAFF.